Sequencing of this T cell receptor (beta chain) was carried out in a study of technical replicates of blood from several donors. The protocol was immunoSEQ multiplex PCR, while the TCRdb copy is restricted to in-frame clones and leaves out a portion. This table holds tens of thousands of clones, approximately 93% found once. The TCR was taken from a human donor in good health. Material for sequencing was T cells isolated from PBMCs.

CDR3 coding DNA: TGTGCCAGCAGTTTAGCGGCGGGCACTGAAGCTTTCTTT. Residues: CASSLAAGTEAFF. The chain is built from TRBV27 and TRBJ1-1; no firm D call. V was shortened by 2 bases and J by 4 bases, with 8 bases between the two germline ends. Germline values: CDR1 MNHEY, CDR2 SMNVEV (reference sequence). The CDR3 is 13 amino acids.